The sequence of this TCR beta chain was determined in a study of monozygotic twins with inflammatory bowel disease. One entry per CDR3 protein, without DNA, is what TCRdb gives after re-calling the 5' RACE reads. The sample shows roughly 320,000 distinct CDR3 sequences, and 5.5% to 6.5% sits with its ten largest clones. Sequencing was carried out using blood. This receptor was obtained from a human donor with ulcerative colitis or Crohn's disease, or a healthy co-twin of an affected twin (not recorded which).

CDR3 residues: CSARDLPGARPYNEQFF. V gene TRBV20-1 combines with J gene TRBJ2-1; TCRdb lists TRBD2, though no DNA is available to test this call. This CDR3 is built from 17 residues. Germline CDR1 and CDR2: DFQATT and SNEGSKA (reference sequence).